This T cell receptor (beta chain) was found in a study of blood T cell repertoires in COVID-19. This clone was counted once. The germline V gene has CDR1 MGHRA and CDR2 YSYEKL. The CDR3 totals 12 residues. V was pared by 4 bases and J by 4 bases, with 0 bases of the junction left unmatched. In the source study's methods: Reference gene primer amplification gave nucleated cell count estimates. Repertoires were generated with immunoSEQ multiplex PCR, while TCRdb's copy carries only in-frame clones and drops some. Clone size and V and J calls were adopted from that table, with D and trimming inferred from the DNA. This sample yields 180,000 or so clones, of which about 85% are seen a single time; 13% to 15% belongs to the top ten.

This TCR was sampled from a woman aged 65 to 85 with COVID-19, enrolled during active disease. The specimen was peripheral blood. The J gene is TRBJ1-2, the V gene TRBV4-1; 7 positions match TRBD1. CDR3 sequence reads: CASSPGGYGYTF. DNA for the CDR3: TGCGCCAGCAGCCCAGGGGGCTATGGCTACACCTTC.